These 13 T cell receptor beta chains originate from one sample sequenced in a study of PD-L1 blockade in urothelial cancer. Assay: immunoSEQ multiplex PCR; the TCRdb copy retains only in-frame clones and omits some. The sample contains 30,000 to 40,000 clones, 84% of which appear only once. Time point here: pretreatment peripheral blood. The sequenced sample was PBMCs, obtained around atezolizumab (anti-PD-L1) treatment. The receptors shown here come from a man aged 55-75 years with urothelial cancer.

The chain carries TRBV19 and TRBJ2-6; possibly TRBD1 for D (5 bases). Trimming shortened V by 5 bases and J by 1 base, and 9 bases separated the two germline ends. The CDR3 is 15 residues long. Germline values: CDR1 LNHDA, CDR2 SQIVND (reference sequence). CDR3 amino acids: CASSSSGSGANVLTF. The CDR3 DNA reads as TGTGCCAGTAGTTCCTCAGGGTCTGGGGCCAACGTCCTGACTTTC.

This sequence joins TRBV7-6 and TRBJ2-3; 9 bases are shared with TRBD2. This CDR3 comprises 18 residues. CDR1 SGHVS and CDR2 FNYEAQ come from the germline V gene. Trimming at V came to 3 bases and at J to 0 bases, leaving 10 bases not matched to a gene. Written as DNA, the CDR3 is TGTGCCAGCAGCTTCCCGGTAGGACTAGCGACTAGCACAGATACGCAGTATTTT. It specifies CASSFPVGLATSTDTQYF.

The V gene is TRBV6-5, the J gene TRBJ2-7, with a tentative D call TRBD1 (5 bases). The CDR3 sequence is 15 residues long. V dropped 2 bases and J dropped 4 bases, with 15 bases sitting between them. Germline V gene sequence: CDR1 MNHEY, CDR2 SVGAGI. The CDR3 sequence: CASSYVPGQFYEQYF. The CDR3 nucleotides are TGTGCCAGCAGTTACGTCCCAGGGCAATTTTACGAGCAGTACTTC.

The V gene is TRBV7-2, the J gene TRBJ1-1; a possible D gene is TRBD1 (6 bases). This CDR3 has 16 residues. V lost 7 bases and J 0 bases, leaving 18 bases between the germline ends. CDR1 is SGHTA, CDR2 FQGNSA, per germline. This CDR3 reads CASNPRTGHLNTEAFF. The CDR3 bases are TGTGCCAGCAACCCTCGGACGGGACACCTGAACACTGAAGCTTTCTTT.

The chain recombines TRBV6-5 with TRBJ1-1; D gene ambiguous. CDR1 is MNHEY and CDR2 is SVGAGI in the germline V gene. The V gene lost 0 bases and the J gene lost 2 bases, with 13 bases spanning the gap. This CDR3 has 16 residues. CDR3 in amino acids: CASSYSKVRGNTEAFF. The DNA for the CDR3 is TGTGCCAGCAGTTACTCGAAGGTTCGGGGAAACACTGAAGCTTTCTTT.

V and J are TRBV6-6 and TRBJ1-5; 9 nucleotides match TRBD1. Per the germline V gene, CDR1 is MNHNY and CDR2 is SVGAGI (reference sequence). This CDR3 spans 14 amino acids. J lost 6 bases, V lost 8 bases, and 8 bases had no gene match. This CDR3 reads CASCLQGAGQPQHF. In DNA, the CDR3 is TGTGCCAGCTGTCTACAGGGGGCTGGTCAGCCCCAGCATTTT.

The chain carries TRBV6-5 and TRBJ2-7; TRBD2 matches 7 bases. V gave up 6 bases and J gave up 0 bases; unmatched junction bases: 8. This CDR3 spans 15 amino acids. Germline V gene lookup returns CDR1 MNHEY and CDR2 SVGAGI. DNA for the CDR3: TGTGCCAGCAGCAGAAGCGGGGTGCCCTCCTACGAGCAGTACTTC. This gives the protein CASSRSGVPSYEQYF.

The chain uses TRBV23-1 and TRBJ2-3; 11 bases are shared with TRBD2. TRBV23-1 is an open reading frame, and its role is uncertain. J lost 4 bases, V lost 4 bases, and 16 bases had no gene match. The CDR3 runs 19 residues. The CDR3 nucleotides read TGCGCCAGCAGTCCAACAGGGGGAAGCACTAGCGGGAGACCAGATACGCAGTATTTT. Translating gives CASSPTGGSTSGRPDTQYF.

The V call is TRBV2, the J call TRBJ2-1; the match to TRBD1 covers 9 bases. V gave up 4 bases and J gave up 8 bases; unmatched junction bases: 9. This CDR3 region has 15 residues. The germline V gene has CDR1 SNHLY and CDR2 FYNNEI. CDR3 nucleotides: TGTGCCAGCAGTGGTACCGGGACAGGGTGGGATGAGCAGTTCTTC. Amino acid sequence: CASSGTGTGWDEQFF.

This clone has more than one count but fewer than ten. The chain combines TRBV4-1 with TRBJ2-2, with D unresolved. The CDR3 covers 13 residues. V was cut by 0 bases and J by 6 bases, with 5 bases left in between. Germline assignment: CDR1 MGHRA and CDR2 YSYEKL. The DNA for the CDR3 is TGCGCCAGCAGCCAAGATGAGGCCGGGGAGCTGTTTTTT. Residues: CASSQDEAGELFF.

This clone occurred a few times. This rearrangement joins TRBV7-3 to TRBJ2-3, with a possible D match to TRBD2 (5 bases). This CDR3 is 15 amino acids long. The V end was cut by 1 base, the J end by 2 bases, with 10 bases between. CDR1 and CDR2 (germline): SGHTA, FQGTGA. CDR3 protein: CASSLIGLNTDTQYF. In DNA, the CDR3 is TGTGCCAGCAGCTTAATCGGACTCAACACAGATACGCAGTATTTT.

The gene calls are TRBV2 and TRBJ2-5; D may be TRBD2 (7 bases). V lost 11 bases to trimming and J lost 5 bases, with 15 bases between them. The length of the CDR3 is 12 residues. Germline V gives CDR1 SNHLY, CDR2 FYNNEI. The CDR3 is CAGGASRETQYF. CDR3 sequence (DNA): TGTGCCGGGGGGGCTAGCAGGGAGACCCAGTACTTC. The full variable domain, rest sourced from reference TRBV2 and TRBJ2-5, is EPEVTQTPSHQVTQMGQEVILRCVPISNHLYFYWYRQILGQKVEFLVSFYNNEISEKSEIFDDQFSVERPDGSNFTLKIRSTKLEDSAMYFCAGGASRETQYFGPGTRLLVL.

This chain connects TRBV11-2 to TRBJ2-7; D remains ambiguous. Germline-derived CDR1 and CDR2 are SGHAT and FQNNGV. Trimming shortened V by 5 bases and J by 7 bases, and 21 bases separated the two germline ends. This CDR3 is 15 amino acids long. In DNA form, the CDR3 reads TGTGCCAGCAGCCCCTCGGGTCCCCTAGATGGGGAGCAGTACTTC. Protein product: CASSPSGPLDGEQYF.